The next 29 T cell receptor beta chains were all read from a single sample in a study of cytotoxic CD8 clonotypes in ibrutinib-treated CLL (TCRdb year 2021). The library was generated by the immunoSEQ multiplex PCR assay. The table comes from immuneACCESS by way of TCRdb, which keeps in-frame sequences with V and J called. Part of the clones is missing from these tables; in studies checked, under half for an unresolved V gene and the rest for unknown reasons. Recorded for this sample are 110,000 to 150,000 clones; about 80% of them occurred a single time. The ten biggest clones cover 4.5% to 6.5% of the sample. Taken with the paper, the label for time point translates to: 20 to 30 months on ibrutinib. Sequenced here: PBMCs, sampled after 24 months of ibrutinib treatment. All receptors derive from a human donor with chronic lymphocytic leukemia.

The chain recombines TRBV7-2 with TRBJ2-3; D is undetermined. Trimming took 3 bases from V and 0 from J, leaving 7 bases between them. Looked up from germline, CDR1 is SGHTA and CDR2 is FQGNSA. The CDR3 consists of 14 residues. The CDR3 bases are TGTGCCAGCAGCTTCGACCGTAGCACAGATACGCAGTATTTT. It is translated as CASSFDRSTDTQYF.

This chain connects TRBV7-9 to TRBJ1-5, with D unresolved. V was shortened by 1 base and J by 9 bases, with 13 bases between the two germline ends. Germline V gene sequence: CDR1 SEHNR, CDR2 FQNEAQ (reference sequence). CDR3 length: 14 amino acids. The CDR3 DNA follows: TGTGCCAGCAGCTTAGGGTCCGCCTCAGGGCCCCAGCATTTT. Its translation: CASSLGSASGPQHF.

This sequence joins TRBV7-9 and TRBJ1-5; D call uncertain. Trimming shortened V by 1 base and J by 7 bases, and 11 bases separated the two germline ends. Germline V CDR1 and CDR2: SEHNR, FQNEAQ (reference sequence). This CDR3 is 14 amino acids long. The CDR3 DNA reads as TGTGCCAGCAGCTTAGGGGAGGGAGGCCAGCCCCAGCATTTT. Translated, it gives CASSLGEGGQPQHF.

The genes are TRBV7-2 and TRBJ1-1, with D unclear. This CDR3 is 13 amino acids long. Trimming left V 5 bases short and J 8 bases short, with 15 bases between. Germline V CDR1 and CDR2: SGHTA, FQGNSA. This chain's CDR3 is CASSPWAGAEAFF. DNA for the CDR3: TGTGCCAGCAGCCCCTGGGCGGGCGCGGAAGCTTTCTTT.

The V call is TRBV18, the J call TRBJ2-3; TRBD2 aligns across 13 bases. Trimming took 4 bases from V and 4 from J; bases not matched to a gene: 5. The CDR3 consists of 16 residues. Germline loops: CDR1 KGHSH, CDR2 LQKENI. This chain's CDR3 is CASSLGLAGVADTQYF. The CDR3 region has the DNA TGTGCCAGCTCACTCGGACTAGCGGGGGTGGCAGATACGCAGTATTTT.

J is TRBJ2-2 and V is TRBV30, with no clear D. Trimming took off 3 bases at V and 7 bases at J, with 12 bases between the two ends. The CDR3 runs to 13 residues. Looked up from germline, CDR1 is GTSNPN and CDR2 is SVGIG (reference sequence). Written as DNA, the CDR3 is TGTGCCTGGAGCTGGGTGCGAGTCGGGGAGCTGTTTTTT. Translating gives CAWSWVRVGELFF.

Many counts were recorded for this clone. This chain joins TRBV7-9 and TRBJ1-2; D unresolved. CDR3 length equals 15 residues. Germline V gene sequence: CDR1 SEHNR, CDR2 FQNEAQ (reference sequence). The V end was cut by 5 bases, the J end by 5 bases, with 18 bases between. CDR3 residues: CASSPPPGRPYGYTF. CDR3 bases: TGTGCCAGCAGCCCCCCCCCAGGCCGCCCATATGGCTACACCTTC.

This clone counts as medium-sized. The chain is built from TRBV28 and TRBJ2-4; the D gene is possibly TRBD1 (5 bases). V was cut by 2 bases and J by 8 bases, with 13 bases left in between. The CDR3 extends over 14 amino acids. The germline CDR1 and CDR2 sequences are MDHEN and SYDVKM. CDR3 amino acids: CASSLGRQGDIQYF. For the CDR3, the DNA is TGTGCCAGCAGTTTAGGGCGGCAAGGGGACATTCAGTACTTC.

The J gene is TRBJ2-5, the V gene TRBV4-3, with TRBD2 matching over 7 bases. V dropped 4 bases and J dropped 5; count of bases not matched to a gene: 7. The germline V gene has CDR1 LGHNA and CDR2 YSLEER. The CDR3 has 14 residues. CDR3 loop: CASSLWLGGETQYF. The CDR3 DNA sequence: TGCGCCAGCAGCCTTTGGTTGGGAGGGGAGACCCAGTACTTC.

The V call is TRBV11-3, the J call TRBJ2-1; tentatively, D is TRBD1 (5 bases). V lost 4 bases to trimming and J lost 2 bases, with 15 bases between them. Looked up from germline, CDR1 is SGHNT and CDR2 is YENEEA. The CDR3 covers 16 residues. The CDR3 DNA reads TGTGCCAGCAGCTCAGGGCAGACGGTACCCTACAATGAGCAGTTCTTC. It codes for CASSSGQTVPYNEQFF.

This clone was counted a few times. CDR3 region: CASSEASLNEKLFF. The CDR3 nucleotides read TGTGCCAGCAGTGAAGCCTCCCTAAATGAAAAACTGTTTTTT. The chain is built from TRBV2 and TRBJ1-4; D is unresolved. V lost 0 bases and J lost 5, with 7 bases in between. This CDR3 spans 14 amino acids. Per the germline V gene, CDR1 is SNHLY and CDR2 is FYNNEI. Supplemented by reference TRBV2 and TRBJ1-4, the full variable domain reads EPEVTQTPSHQVTQMGQEVILRCVPISNHLYFYWYRQILGQKVEFLVSFYNNEISEKSEIFDDQFSVERPDGSNFTLKIRSTKLEDSAMYFCASSEASLNEKLFFGSGTQLSVL.

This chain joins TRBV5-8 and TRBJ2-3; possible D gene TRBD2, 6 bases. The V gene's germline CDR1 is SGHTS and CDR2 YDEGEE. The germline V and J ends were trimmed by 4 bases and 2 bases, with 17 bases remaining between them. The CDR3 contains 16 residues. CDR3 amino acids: CASSRRGAALTDTQYF. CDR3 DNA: TGTGCCAGCAGCCGGCGGGGCGCCGCCCTCACAGATACGCAGTATTTT. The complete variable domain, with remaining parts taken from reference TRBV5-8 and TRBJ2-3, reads EAGVTQSPTHLIKTRGQQATLRCSPISGHTSVYWYQQALGLGLQFLLWYDEGEERNRGNFPPRFSGRQFPNYSSELNVNALELEDSALYLCASSRRGAALTDTQYFGPGTRLTVL.

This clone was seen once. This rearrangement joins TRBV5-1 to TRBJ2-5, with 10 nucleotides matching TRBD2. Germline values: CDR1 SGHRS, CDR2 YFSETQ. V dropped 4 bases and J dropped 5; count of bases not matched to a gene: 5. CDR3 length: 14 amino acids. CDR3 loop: CASSPTSGEETQYF. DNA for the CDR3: TGCGCCAGCAGCCCCACTAGCGGGGAGGAGACCCAGTACTTC.

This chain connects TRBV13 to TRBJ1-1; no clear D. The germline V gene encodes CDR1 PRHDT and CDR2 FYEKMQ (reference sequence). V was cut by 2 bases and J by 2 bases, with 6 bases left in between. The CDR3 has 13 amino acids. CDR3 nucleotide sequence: TGTGCCAGCAGCTTACTGGCCAACACTGAAGCTTTCTTT. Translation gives CASSLLANTEAFF.

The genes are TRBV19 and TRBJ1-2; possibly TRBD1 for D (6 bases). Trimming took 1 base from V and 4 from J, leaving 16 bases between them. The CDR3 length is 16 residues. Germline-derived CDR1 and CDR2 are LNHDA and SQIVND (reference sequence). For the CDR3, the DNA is TGTGCCAGTAGTATAGGCCCCGGACAGCCGCCCTATGGCTACACCTTC. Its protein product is CASSIGPGQPPYGYTF.

CDR3 sequence reads: CSAGRGPGTDTQYF. The DNA for the CDR3 is TGCAGCGCCGGTAGGGGGCCCGGCACAGATACGCAGTATTTT. The chain recombines TRBV29-1 with TRBJ2-3; 7 nucleotides match TRBD1. The CDR3 extends over 14 amino acids. Germline CDR1 SQVTM, CDR2 ANQGSEA. Trimming at V came to 7 bases and at J to 1 base, leaving 8 bases not matched to a gene.

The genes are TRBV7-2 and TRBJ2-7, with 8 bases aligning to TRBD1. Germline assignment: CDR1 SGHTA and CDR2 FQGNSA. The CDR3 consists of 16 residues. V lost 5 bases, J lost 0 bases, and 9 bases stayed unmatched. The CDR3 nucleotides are TGTGCCAGCAGCCCCAGGGACAGGTTGAGCTCCTACGAGCAGTACTTC. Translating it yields CASSPRDRLSSYEQYF.

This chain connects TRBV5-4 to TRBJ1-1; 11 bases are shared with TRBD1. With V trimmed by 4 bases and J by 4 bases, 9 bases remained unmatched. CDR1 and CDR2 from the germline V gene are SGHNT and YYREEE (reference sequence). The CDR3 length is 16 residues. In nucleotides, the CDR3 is TGTGCCAGCAGCCCCGAGGGGGACAGGGGGGTCACTGAAGCTTTCTTT. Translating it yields CASSPEGDRGVTEAFF.

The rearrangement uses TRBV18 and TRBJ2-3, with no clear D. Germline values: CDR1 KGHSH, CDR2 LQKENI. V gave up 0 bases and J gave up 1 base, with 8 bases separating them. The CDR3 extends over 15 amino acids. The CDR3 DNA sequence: TGTGCCAGCTCACCACCCCCTTCGGGCACAGATACGCAGTATTTT. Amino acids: CASSPPPSGTDTQYF.

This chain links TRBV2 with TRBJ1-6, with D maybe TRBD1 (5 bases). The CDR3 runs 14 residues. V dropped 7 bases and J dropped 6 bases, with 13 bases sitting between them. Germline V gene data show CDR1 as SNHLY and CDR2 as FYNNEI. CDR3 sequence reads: CASTPTVTNSPLHF. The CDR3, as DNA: TGTGCCAGCACCCCGACAGTGACTAATTCACCCCTCCACTTT.

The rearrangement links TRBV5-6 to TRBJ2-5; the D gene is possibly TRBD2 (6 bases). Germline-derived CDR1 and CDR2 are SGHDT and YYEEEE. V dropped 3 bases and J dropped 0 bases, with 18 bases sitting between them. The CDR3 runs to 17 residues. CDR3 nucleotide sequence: TGTGCCAGCAGCTACGACTGGACTACCAAGTACCAAGAGACCCAGTACTTC. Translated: CASSYDWTTKYQETQYF.

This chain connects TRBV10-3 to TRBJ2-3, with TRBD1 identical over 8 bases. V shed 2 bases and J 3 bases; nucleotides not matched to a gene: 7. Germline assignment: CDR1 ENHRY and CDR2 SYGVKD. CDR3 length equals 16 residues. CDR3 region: CAISEPGGMRTDTQYF. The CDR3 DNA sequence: TGTGCCATCAGTGAGCCAGGGGGCATGCGGACAGATACGCAGTATTTT.

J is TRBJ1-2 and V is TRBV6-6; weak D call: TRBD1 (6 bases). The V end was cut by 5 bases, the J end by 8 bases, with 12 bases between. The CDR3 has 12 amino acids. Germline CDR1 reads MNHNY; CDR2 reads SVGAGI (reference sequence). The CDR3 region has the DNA TGTGCCAGCAGTAGGGACAACCTAGGCTACACCTTC. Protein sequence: CASSRDNLGYTF.

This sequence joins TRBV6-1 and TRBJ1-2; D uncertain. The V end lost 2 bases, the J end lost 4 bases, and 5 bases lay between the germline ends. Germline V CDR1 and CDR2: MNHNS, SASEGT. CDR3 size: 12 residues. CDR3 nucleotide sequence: TGTGCCAGCAGTGAAACCACCTATGGCTACACCTTC. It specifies CASSETTYGYTF.

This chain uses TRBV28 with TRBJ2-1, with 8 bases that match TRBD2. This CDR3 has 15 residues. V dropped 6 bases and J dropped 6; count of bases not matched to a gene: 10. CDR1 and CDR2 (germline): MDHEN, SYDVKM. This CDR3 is CASSHGRAGGNEQFF. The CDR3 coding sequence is TGTGCCAGCAGCCACGGGAGGGCCGGGGGCAATGAGCAGTTCTTC.

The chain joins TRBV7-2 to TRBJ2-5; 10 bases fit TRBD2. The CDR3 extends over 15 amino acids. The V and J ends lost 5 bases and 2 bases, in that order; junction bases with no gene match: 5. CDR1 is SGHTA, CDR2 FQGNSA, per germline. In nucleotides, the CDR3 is TGTGCCAGCAGCCCCTGGACTAGCGGACAAGAGACCCAGTACTTC. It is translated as CASSPWTSGQETQYF.

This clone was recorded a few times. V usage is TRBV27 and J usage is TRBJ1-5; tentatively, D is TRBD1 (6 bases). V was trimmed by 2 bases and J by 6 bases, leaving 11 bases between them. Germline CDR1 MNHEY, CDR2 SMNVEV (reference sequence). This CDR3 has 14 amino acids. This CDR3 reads CASSLKQGTQPQHF. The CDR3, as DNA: TGTGCCAGCAGTTTAAAGCAGGGGACTCAGCCCCAGCATTTT.

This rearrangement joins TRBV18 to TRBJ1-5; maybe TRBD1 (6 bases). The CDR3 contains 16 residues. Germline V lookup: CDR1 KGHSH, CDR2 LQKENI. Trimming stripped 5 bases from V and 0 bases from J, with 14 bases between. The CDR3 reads CASSEDSLYSNQPQHF. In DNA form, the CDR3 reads TGTGCCAGCTCAGAGGACAGCTTGTATAGCAATCAGCCCCAGCATTTT.

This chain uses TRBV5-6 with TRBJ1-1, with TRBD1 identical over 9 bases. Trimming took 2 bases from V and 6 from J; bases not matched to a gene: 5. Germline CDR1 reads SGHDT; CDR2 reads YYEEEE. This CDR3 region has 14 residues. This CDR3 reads CASSFGTGSPEAFF. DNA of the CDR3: TGTGCCAGCAGCTTCGGGACAGGGTCCCCTGAAGCTTTCTTT.